There are a few counts of the clone carrying this T cell receptor beta chain. This record comes from a study of blood T cell repertoires in COVID-19. Using immunoSEQ multiplex PCR, the repertoire was profiled, and TCRdb retains in-frame clones only, with some absent. The sample records 160,000 or so clones, 70% to 85% being singletons. Per the germline V gene, CDR1 is SGHRS and CDR2 is YFSETQ. Trimming took 3 bases from V and 7 from J; bases not matched to a gene: 7. The CDR3 is 14 amino acids. The chain employs TRBV5-1 and TRBJ1-1; TRBD1 matches 9 bases. The sample consisted of PBMCs or T cells enriched from blood (not recorded which). The source of this sequence is a man over 45 who had recovered from COVID-19. The CDR3 sequence: CASSSGTGTGEAFF. As DNA, the CDR3 is TGCGCCAGCAGCTCCGGGACAGGGACTGGTGAAGCTTTCTTT.